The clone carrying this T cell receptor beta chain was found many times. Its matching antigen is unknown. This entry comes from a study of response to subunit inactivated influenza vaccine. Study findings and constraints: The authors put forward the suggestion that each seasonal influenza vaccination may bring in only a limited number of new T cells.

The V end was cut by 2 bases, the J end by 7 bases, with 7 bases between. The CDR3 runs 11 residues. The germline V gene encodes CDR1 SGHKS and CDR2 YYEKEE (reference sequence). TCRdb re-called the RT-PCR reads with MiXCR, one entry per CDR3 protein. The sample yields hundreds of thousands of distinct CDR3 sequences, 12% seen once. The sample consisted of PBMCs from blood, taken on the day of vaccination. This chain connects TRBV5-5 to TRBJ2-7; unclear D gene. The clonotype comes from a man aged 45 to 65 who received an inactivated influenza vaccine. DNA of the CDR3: TGTGCCAGCAGCTTAGGCCCGGAGCAGTACTTC. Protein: CASSLGPEQYF.